These 30 T cell receptor beta chains came from one sample sequenced in a study of shared clonotypes between healthy human individuals. Some clones are missing from TCRdb's copy, which holds only in-frame ones; the method was immunoSEQ multiplex PCR. This sample carries roughly 2 million clones, 85% to 95% of them seen once, and the ten largest clones take 0.13%. The material sequenced was naive CD4+ T cells sorted from blood. As to subset: CD45RA+ positively selected. The receptors derive from a man aged 18-30 years in good health.

The chain has TRBV11-2 and TRBJ1-1; D unresolved. The ends were cut back, 1 base at V and 0 bases at J, with 9 bases in the middle. This CDR3 spans 15 amino acids. Germline lookup yields CDR1 SGHAT and CDR2 FQNNGV. The CDR3 nucleotides are TGTGCCAGCAGCTTAGGGACGATCATGAACACTGAAGCTTTCTTT. Translated: CASSLGTIMNTEAFF.

The CDR3 DNA reads as TGTGCCAGCAGTGAAATTGGACAGGCTCTGGGGGGCAATCAGCCCCAGCATTTT. Translation gives CASSEIGQALGGNQPQHF. The chain uses TRBV2 and TRBJ1-5, with 7 bases that match TRBD1. V shed 2 bases, J shed 2 bases, and the junction held 12 bases outside the gene matches. The CDR3 is 18 residues long. Germline assignment: CDR1 SNHLY and CDR2 FYNNEI. The variable domain in full, completed from reference TRBV2 and TRBJ1-5, reads EPEVTQTPSHQVTQMGQEVILRCVPISNHLYFYWYRQILGQKVEFLVSFYNNEISEKSEIFDDQFSVERPDGSNFTLKIRSTKLEDSAMYFCASSEIGQALGGNQPQHFGDGTRLSIL.

The chain links TRBV6-5 to TRBJ2-7; no definite D call. Per the germline V gene, CDR1 is MNHEY and CDR2 is SVGAGI. The CDR3 sequence is 14 residues long. V lost 4 bases and J lost 3, with 13 bases in between. Here the CDR3 DNA reads TGTGCCAGCAGTTTGACGGAGAGGCTCTACGAGCAGTACTTC. Its protein is CASSLTERLYEQYF.

This clone was observed once. The chain employs TRBV7-3 and TRBJ1-2; D is unresolved. The CDR3 has 14 amino acids. The V end was cut by 1 base, the J end by 10 bases, with 16 bases between. Germline CDR1 reads SGHTA; CDR2 reads FQGTGA. CDR3 coding DNA: TGTGCCAGCAGCTTAAATGAAGGGAACGGCGACTACACCTTC. Protein sequence: CASSLNEGNGDYTF.

This rearrangement joins TRBV6-1 to TRBJ2-5; TRBD1 matches at 7 bases. The length of the CDR3 is 15 residues. Germline values: CDR1 MNHNS, CDR2 SASEGT. Unmatched junction bases numbered 10, after V lost 4 bases and J lost 5 bases. The CDR3 region is CASSVTGKTGETQYF. The CDR3 DNA reads as TGTGCCAGCAGTGTGACAGGGAAAACGGGGGAGACCCAGTACTTC.

V and J are TRBV19 and TRBJ2-2; D uncertain. Trimming took 2 bases from V and 4 from J, leaving 8 bases between them. This CDR3 region has 14 residues. Germline CDR1 is LNHDA and CDR2 is SQIVND (reference sequence). The CDR3 coding sequence is TGTGCCAGTAGTATAATTGCGTCCACCGGGGAGCTGTTTTTT. Its protein product is CASSIIASTGELFF.

Only a few counts were recorded for this clone. V gene TRBV7-8 combines with J gene TRBJ2-3, with 8 positions matching TRBD1. This CDR3 is 15 amino acids long. V shed 2 bases, J shed 1 base, and the junction held 2 bases outside the gene matches. In germline, CDR1 is SGHVS, CDR2 FQNEAQ. CDR3 loop: CASSLFRGRTDTQYF. The CDR3 bases are TGTGCCAGCAGCTTATTCAGGGGGCGCACAGATACGCAGTATTTT.

The V and J genes are TRBV7-9 and TRBJ2-1, with a possible D match to TRBD2 (6 bases). This CDR3 region has 15 residues. The germline V gene has CDR1 SEHNR and CDR2 FQNEAQ (reference sequence). V lost 3 bases, J lost 7 bases, and 16 bases lay in between. The chain's CDR3 is CASSFEAGRMNEQFF. CDR3 nucleotide sequence: TGTGCCAGCAGCTTTGAGGCAGGGAGGATGAATGAGCAGTTCTTC.

This CDR3 is CAISEPSLRGRIEAFF. CDR3 bases: TGTGCCATCAGTGAGCCGTCCCTCCGAGGGAGAATAGAAGCTTTCTTT. The chain couples TRBV10-3 to TRBJ1-1, with D hard to call. Deletions cut 2 bases from V and 8 bases from J, with 21 bases between. CDR1 and CDR2 from the germline V gene are ENHRY and SYGVKD. The CDR3 runs to 16 residues.

This chain joins TRBV12-5 and TRBJ2-7; 9 nucleotides agree with TRBD1. Trimming removed 4 bases from V and 2 bases from J; junction bases left unmatched: 12. The CDR3 runs 17 residues. The germline CDR1 and CDR2 sequences are LGHNT and FRNRAP. CDR3 DNA: TGTGCTAGTGGTTGGGGGGCCGGGACAGGGACTACCTACGAGCAGTACTTC. This encodes CASGWGAGTGTTYEQYF.

With regard to this clone: Other DNA sequences in the sample encode the same CDR3. The V and J genes are TRBV15 and TRBJ1-6; D is uncertain. The CDR3 is 13 amino acids. Germline-derived CDR1 and CDR2 are LNHNV and YYDKDF (reference sequence). V lost 0 bases and J lost 10, with 7 bases in between. Here the CDR3 DNA reads TGTGCCACCAGCAGAGATCTAGGATCACCCCTCCACTTT. Translating it yields CATSRDLGSPLHF.

For this clone: The sample carries other DNA sequences with the same CDR3. The CDR3 protein is CASSLTGTYEQYF. DNA for the CDR3: TGTGCCAGCAGCTTAACAGGTACCTACGAGCAGTACTTC. This chain joins TRBV7-2 and TRBJ2-7; possibly TRBD1 for D (5 bases). V was cut by 2 bases and J by 2 bases, with 7 bases left in between. Germline V CDR1 and CDR2: SGHTA, FQGNSA. The CDR3 length is 13 residues.

This clone was detected only once. The V and J genes are TRBV20-1 and TRBJ2-1; D is perhaps TRBD2 (6 bases). CDR3 size: 11 residues. From germline, CDR1 is DFQATT and CDR2 SNEGSKA (reference sequence). V dropped 6 bases and J dropped 9 bases, with 12 bases sitting between them. CDR3 nucleotide sequence: TGCAGTGCGAGGCCGGGAGTTGAGCAGTTCTTC. This encodes CSARPGVEQFF.

This clone appeared a single time. The chain uses TRBV10-1 and TRBJ1-1; D is possibly TRBD1 (6 bases). Germline V gene data show CDR1 as WNHNN and CDR2 as SYGVQD (reference sequence). The V gene lost 0 bases and the J gene lost 10 bases, with 18 bases spanning the gap. This CDR3 comprises 15 residues. CDR3 nucleotide sequence: TGCGCCAGCAGTGAGTCGACGAGGGCGCGGGGGCGAGCTTTCTTT. It specifies CASSESTRARGRAFF.

This chain joins TRBV7-9 and TRBJ1-1; D unclear. From germline, CDR1 is SEHNR and CDR2 FQNEAQ (reference sequence). The length of the CDR3 is 12 residues. Trimming pared 4 bases from V and 4 bases from J, leaving 7 bases between. The CDR3 protein is CASSSLATEAFF. CDR3 nucleotides: TGTGCCAGCAGCTCGTTAGCCACTGAAGCTTTCTTT.

The CDR3 reads CATRPRTGLAGPQYF. The DNA for the CDR3 is TGTGCCACCAGACCCAGGACGGGACTAGCGGGCCCGCAGTATTTT. The V call is TRBV15, the J call TRBJ2-3, with 12 bases identical to TRBD2. In germline, CDR1 is LNHNV, CDR2 YYDKDF (reference sequence). This CDR3 region has 15 residues. V gave up 6 bases and J gave up 10 bases; unmatched junction bases: 11.

The V gene is TRBV4-3, the J gene TRBJ2-5; D call uncertain. V lost 0 bases to trimming and J lost 5 bases, with 13 bases between them. In germline, CDR1 is LGHNA, CDR2 YSLEER. The CDR3 is 15 residues long. CDR3 region: CASSQDRAQGETQYF. CDR3 sequence (DNA): TGCGCCAGCAGCCAAGATAGAGCTCAAGGGGAGACCCAGTACTTC.

The chain combines TRBV29-1 with TRBJ1-1, with D possibly being TRBD1 (6 bases). Per germline, CDR1 SQVTM and CDR2 ANQGSEA. CDR3 length: 13 residues. Between the trimmed V and J ends, which lost 3 bases and 3 bases, there was a span of 11 bases. This CDR3 is CSVDTGWYTEAFF. In nucleotides, the CDR3 is TGCAGCGTTGACACAGGGTGGTACACTGAAGCTTTCTTT.

The count of this clone is one. The rearrangement links TRBV10-3 to TRBJ2-5; a weak D match, TRBD2 (6 bases). CDR1 ENHRY and CDR2 SYGVKD come from the germline V gene. The CDR3 covers 13 residues. With 10 bases removed from V and 2 bases from J, the gap between germline ends came to 14 bases. The CDR3 region is CATGGAGQETQYF. CDR3 bases: TGTGCCACCGGTGGGGCGGGGCAAGAGACCCAGTACTTC.

The rearrangement links TRBV25-1 to TRBJ1-4; TRBD1 matches at 12 bases. This CDR3 region has 17 residues. V lost 7 bases, J lost 8 bases, and 14 bases stayed unmatched. Germline-derived CDR1 and CDR2 are MGHDK and SYGVNS. In DNA, the CDR3 is TGTGCCAGCACCCCGGGGACAGGGGGCGGCGGGGGCGAAAAACTGTTTTTT. Translating gives CASTPGTGGGGGEKLFF.

In this sample, this clone turned up once. Compared with germline, one end of the junction differs, possibly owing to a read error. J is TRBJ2-5 and V is TRBV5-1; TRBD2 is a possible D gene (6 bases). Germline CDR1 is SGHRS and CDR2 is YFSETQ. The CDR3 consists of 16 residues. The CDR3 sequence is CASSLDRLRWGEIQYF. The CDR3 bases are TGCGCCAGCAGCTTGGATCGTTTAAGATGGGGGGAGATCCAGTACTTC.

CDR3 in amino acids: CASTLGGNQPQHF. Written as DNA, the CDR3 is TGTGCCAGCACCCTCGGGGGGAATCAGCCCCAGCATTTT. The chain recombines TRBV2 with TRBJ1-5; TRBD1 is a possible D gene (5 bases). The CDR3 has 13 amino acids. CDR1 is SNHLY and CDR2 is FYNNEI in the germline V gene. Trimming left V 7 bases short and J 4 bases short, with 11 bases between.

This chain joins TRBV19 and TRBJ2-5, with 12 bases aligning to TRBD2. Germline V gene lookup returns CDR1 LNHDA and CDR2 SQIVND (reference sequence). The CDR3 covers 18 residues. The V gene end was trimmed by 2 bases and the J gene end by 1 base; junction bases not matched to a gene: 8. CDR3 sequence reads: CASSITGTSGSGQETQYF. The CDR3 nucleotides are TGTGCCAGTAGTATAACCGGGACTAGCGGGTCGGGCCAAGAGACCCAGTACTTC. Full variable domain (rest looked up from reference TRBV19 and TRBJ2-5): DGGITQSPKYLFRKEGQNVTLSCEQNLNHDAMYWYRQDPGQGLRLIYYSQIVNDFQKGDIAEGYSVSREKKESFPLTVTSAQKNPTAFYLCASSITGTSGSGQETQYFGPGTRLLVL.

The chain carries TRBV28 and TRBJ2-2, with a weak D call TRBD2 (5 bases). Germline assignment: CDR1 MDHEN and CDR2 SYDVKM. V dropped 8 bases and J dropped 7 bases, with 11 bases sitting between them. The CDR3 length is 12 residues. As DNA, the CDR3 is TGTGCCAGCGGGCCTGAGGGCGGGGAGCTGTTTTTT. This sequence encodes CASGPEGGELFF.

V and J are TRBV2 and TRBJ1-6, with TRBD1 matching over 11 bases. With V trimmed by 7 bases and J by 10 bases, 3 bases remained unmatched. The CDR3 runs 13 residues. Germline V CDR1 and CDR2: SNHLY, FYNNEI. The CDR3 bases are TGTGCCAGCACGGGACAGGGGGTGTCACCCCTCCACTTT. Protein sequence: CASTGQGVSPLHF.

The V call is TRBV7-2, the J call TRBJ2-1; possibly TRBD2 for D (6 bases). The germline V and J ends were trimmed by 2 bases and 3 bases, with 14 bases remaining between them. Germline CDR1 is SGHTA and CDR2 is FQGNSA. CDR3 size: 16 residues. CDR3 sequence: CASSLYGGAGYNEQFF. CDR3 sequence (DNA): TGTGCCAGCAGCTTATACGGGGGAGCGGGCTACAATGAGCAGTTCTTC.

V is TRBV4-2 and J is TRBJ2-7, with D hard to call. V was trimmed by 0 bases and J by 0 bases, leaving 15 bases between them. Germline V CDR1 and CDR2: LGHNA, YNFKEQ. This CDR3 has 17 residues. The CDR3 region has the DNA TGTGCCAGCAGCCAAGAGGGGAAGACGTACATCTCCTACGAGCAGTACTTC. It encodes CASSQEGKTYISYEQYF.

With regard to this clone: At one end, the junction sequence differs from germline, possibly due to a read error. The chain has TRBV6-1 and TRBJ2-5, with 7 bases lining up with TRBD2. Germline-derived CDR1 and CDR2 are MNHNS and SASEGT. The length of the CDR3 is 13 residues. CDR3: CASLSRAGREKNF. The DNA for the CDR3 is TGTGCCAGCTTATCCAGGGCAGGGAGGGAGAAAAACTTC.

To note about this clone: At the DNA level, this CDR3 is encoded by other sequences in the same sample as well. V and J are TRBV7-3 and TRBJ2-1; 8 positions match TRBD2. Germline V CDR1 and CDR2: SGHTA, FQGTGA. There are 13 residues in the CDR3. Trimming took 5 bases from V and 7 from J; bases not matched to a gene: 4. The CDR3 DNA reads TGTGCCAGCAGCCCGGGACTAGTTAATGAGCAGTTCTTC. This sequence encodes CASSPGLVNEQFF.

CDR3 nucleotides: TGTGCCAGCATTCCGGGGACAGTGAGCTCCTACGAGCAGTACTTC. This translates into CASIPGTVSSYEQYF. The chain uses TRBV28 and TRBJ2-7, with 7 bases lining up with TRBD1. In germline, CDR1 is MDHEN, CDR2 SYDVKM. The CDR3 has 15 amino acids. V was clipped by 7 bases and J by 0 bases; unmatched bases: 9.